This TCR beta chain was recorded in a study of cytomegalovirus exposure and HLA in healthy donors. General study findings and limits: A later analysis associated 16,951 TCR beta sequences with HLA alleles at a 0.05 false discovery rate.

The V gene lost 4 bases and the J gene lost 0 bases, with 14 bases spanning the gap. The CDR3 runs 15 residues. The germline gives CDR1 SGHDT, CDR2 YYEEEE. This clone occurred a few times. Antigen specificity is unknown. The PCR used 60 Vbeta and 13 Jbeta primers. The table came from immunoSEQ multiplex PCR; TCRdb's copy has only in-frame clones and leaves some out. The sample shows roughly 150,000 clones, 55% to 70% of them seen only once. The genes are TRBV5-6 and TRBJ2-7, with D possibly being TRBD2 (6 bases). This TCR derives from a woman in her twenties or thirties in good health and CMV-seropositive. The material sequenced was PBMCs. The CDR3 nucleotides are TGTGCCAGCAGCCGCGGGACTCAGAGCTCCTACGAGCAGTACTTC. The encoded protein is CASSRGTQSSYEQYF.